This T cell receptor beta chain was sequenced for a study of beta chain features in type 1 diabetes. General observations from the study: Junctions at VDJ sites from type 1 diabetes patients had fewer insertions and more deletions. Naive, central memory and Treg TCRB repertoires seemed to resemble each other more closely in patients than they did in healthy donors. The study found moderately but significantly shorter TCRB CDR3s in all four CD4+ subsets of Type 1 diabetes patients. Whether TCRB rearrangement is influenced by HLA type went unresolved here.

This clone was picked up a small number of times. Its target is not known. Germline CDR1 reads SGDLS; CDR2 reads YYNGEE. CDR3 length: 16 residues. V was pared by 0 bases and J by 4 bases, with 6 bases of the junction left unmatched. Via the markers CD45RO/CCR7/CD25/CD127/CD95/CD27, stem cell-like memory, regulatory, central memory and naive CD4+ cells were sorted. Reverse transcribing all isolated RNA meant expressed TCRB transcripts were sequenced. Repertoires were generated with immunoSEQ multiplex PCR, while TCRdb's copy carries only in-frame clones and drops some. The table has tens of thousands of clones, almost 50% seen once; the top ten hold roughly 0.7%.

Sequenced input: central memory CD4+ T cells from blood. The J gene is TRBJ2-3, the V gene TRBV9; 9 nucleotides match TRBD2. The clonotype comes from a man aged 30 to 45 with type 1 diabetes. CDR3 region: CASSVGGAGGADTQYF. In DNA, the CDR3 is TGTGCCAGCAGCGTAGGGGGAGCGGGAGGAGCAGATACGCAGTATTTT.